This T cell receptor beta chain was profiled in a study of response to subunit inactivated influenza vaccine. A single record per CDR3 protein comes from TCRdb applying MiXCR to the RT-PCR reads. The sample consists of 600,000 to 850,000 distinct CDR3 sequences, 12% to 15% of them appearing once. Overall study findings and caveats: T cells newly recruited by each seasonal influenza vaccination are few, the authors suggested.

The germline gives CDR1 SGHDT, CDR2 YYEEEE. The CDR3 runs 15 residues. Trimming shortened V by 0 bases and J by 0 bases, and 10 bases separated the two germline ends. In the case of this clonotype: The antigen is not known.

The V gene is TRBV5-6, the J gene TRBJ2-7; D is undetermined. The sequence came from a man aged 50-59 years who received an inactivated influenza vaccine. This sample comprised PBMCs from blood, obtained 14 days before vaccination. CDR3 in amino acids: CASSLGQSPSYEQYF. CDR3 coding DNA: TGTGCCAGCAGCTTGGGCCAGAGCCCCTCCTACGAGCAGTACTTC.